This T cell receptor (beta chain) came from a study of Ad26.COV2.S vaccination and SARS-CoV-2 variants. Across the study: Once or twice, 56 days apart, Ad26.COV2.S was delivered intramuscularly.

Sequenced by immunoSEQ multiplex PCR; TCRdb stores in-frame clones only, minus some. The top ten clones hold 6.4% of a sample with about 350,000 clones, less than 90% of them seen once. Study-level findings and limits: Spike-specific CD8+ and CD4+ T cell responses reportedly showed substantial breadth after vaccination. For non-spike TCRs, breadth in vaccine recipients resembled that in placebo recipients.

Comment on this clone: Antigen specificity is unknown.

Deletions cut 0 bases from V and 1 base from J, with 1 base between. CDR3 size: 12 residues. Germline V gene data show CDR1 as SGDLS and CDR2 as YYNGEE. The treatment was: around 19 received Ad26.COV2.S at low or high dose, single or two shots; several received placebo; per-sample allocation not given. It was on day 63 after the first vaccine or placebo injection that samples were taken. The administered vaccine (an Ad26 vector) expressed Wuhan-strain SARS-CoV-2 spike. Here the sequenced sample was peripheral blood, taken in a trial of Ad26.COV2.S vaccine versus placebo. The chain has TRBV9 and TRBJ1-1, with D unresolved. The sequence derives from a person aged 18-65 years who received the Ad26.COV2.S COVID-19 vaccine or a placebo. CDR3 sequence reads: CASSVENTEAFF. The CDR3, as DNA: TGTGCCAGCAGCGTAGAGAACACTGAAGCTTTCTTT.